The following is a T cell receptor (beta chain) sequence with its context. This sample stems from a study of T cell changes during pregnancy in multiple sclerosis. The CDR3 covers 14 residues. Germline CDR1 is LGHNA and CDR2 is YSLEER. V lost 4 bases and J 3 bases, leaving 13 bases between the germline ends. This table comes from immunoSEQ multiplex PCR, and its TCRdb copy is limited to in-frame clones, with some not included. Altogether tens of thousands of clones are present, roughly nine tenths being singletons, with the ten largest covering more than 2.5%. The chain uses TRBV4-3 and TRBJ2-7; TRBD2 is a possible D gene (6 bases). Source: peripheral blood, taken in the first trimester of pregnancy. This clonotype was obtained from a female donor in good health, enrolled as a control in a pregnancy study. The CDR3 DNA sequence: TGCGCCAGCAGCCCGGGCGGGCGGGGCTACGAGCAGTACTTC. Encoded protein: CASSPGGRGYEQYF.